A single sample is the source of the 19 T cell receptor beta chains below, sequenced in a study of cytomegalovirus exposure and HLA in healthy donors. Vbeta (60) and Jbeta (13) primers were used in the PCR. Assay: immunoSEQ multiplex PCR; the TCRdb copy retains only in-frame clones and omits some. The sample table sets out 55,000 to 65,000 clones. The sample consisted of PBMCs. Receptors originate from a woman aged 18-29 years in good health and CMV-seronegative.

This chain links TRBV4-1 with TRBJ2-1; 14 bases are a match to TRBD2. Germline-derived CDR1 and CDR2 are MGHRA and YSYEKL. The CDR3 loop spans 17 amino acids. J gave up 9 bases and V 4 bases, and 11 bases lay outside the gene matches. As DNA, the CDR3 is TGCGCCAGCAGCCCGGCACGACTAGCGGGGGGGCAGGGTGAGCAGTTCTTC. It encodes CASSPARLAGGQGEQFF.

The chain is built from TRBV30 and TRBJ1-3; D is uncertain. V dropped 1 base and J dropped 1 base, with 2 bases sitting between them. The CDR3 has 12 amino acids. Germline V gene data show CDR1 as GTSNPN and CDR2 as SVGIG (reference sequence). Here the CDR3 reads CAWSASGNTIYF. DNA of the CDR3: TGTGCCTGGAGTGCATCTGGAAACACCATATATTTT.

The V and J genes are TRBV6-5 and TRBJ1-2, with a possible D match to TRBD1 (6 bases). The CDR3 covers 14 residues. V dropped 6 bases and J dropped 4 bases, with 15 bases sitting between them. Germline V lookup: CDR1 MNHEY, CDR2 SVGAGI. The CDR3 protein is CASRVDRLFYGYTF. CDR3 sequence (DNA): TGTGCCAGCAGAGTGGACAGATTATTCTATGGCTACACCTTC.

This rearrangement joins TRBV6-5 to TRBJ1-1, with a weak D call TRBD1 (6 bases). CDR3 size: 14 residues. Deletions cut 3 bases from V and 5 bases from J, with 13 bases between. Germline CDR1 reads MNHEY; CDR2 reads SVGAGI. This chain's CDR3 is CASSYGRGRTEAFF. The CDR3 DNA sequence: TGTGCCAGCAGTTATGGCAGGGGCCGAACTGAAGCTTTCTTT.

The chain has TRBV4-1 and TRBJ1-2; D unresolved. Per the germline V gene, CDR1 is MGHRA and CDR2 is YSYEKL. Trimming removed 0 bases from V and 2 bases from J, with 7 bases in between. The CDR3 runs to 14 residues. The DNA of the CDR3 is TGCGCCAGCAGCCAAGACACGGGAAACTATGGCTACACCTTC. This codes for CASSQDTGNYGYTF.

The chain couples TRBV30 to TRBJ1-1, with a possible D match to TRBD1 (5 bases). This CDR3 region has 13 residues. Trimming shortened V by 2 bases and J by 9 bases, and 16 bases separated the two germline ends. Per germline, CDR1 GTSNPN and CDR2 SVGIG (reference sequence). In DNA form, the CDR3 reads TGTGCCTGGAGTCGAGGAGGGGCACAGAAAGCTTTCTTT. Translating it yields CAWSRGGAQKAFF.

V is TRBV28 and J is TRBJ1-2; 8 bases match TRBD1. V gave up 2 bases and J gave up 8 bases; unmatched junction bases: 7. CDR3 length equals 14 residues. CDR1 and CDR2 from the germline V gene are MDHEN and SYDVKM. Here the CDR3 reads CASSLGQGAGGYTF. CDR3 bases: TGTGCCAGCAGTTTAGGGCAGGGGGCTGGAGGCTACACCTTC.

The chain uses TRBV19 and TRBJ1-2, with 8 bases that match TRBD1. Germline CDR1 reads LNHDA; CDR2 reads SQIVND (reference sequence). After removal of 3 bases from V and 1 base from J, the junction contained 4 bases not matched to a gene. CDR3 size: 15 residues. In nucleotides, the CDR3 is TGTGCCAGTAGTATCGACAGGGGACTTAACTATGGCTACACCTTC. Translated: CASSIDRGLNYGYTF.

The CDR3 loop reads CASSPGDYGYTF. The CDR3 bases are TGTGCCAGCTCCCCAGGGGACTATGGCTACACCTTC. V usage is TRBV27 and J usage is TRBJ1-2; D perhaps matches TRBD1 (6 bases). Germline lookup yields CDR1 MNHEY and CDR2 SMNVEV (reference sequence). There are 12 residues in the CDR3. The germline V and J ends were trimmed by 8 bases and 3 bases, with 10 bases remaining between them.

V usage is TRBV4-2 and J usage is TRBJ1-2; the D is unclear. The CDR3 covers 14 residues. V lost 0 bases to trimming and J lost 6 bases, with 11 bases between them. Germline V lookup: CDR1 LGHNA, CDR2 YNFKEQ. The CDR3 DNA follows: TGTGCCAGCAGCCAAGAACGCGGGGTTGATGGCTACACCTTC. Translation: CASSQERGVDGYTF.

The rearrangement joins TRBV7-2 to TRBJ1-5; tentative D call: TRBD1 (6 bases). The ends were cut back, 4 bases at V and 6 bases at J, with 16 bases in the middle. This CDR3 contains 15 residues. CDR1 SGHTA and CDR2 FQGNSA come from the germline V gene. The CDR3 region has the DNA TGTGCCAGCAGCTATACAGGGTTGGCCCCTCAGCCCCAGCATTTT. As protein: CASSYTGLAPQPQHF. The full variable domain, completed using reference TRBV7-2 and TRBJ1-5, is GAGVSQSPSNKVTEKGKDVELRCDPISGHTALYWYRQSLGQGLEFLIYFQGNSAPDKSGLPSDRFSAERTGGSVSTLTIQRTQQEDSAVYLCASSYTGLAPQPQHFGDGTRLSIL.

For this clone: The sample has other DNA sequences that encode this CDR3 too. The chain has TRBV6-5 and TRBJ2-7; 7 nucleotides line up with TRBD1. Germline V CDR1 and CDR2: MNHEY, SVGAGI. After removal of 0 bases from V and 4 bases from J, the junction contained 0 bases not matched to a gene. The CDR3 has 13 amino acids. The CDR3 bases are TGTGCCAGCAGTTACTCCAGGGGGTACGAGCAGTACTTC. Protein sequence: CASSYSRGYEQYF.

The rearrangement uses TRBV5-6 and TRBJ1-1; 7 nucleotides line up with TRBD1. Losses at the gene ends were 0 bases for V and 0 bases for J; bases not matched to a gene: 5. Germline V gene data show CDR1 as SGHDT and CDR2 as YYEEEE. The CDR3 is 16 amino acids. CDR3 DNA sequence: TGTGCCAGCAGCTTGGTTGGACAGGACTTGAACACTGAAGCTTTCTTT. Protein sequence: CASSLVGQDLNTEAFF. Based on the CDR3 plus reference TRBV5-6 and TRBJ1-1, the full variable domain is DAGVTQSPTHLIKTRGQQVTLRCSPKSGHDTVSWYQQALGQGPQFIFQYYEEEERQRGNFPDRFSGHQFPNYSSELNVNALLLGDSALYLCASSLVGQDLNTEAFFGQGTRLTVV.

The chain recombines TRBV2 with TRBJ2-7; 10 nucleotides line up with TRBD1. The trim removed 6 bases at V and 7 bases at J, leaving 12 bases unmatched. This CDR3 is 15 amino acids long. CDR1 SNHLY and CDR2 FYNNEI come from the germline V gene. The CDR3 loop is CASSAGTGDTLEQYF. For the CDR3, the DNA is TGTGCCAGCAGCGCCGGGACAGGGGACACCCTGGAGCAGTACTTC.

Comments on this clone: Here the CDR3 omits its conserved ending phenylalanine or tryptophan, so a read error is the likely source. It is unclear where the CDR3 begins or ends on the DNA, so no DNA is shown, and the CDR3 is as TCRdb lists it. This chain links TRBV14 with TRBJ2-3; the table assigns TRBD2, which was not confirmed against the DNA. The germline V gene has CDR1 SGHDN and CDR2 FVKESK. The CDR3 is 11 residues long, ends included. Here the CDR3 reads CASSHSAGGAP.

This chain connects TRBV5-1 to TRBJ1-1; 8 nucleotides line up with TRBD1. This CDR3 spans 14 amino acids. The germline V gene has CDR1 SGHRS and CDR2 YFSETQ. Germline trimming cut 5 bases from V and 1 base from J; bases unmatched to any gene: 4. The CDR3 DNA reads TGCGCCAGCAGTCTCGGGACAGGGAACACTGAAGCTTTCTTT. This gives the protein CASSLGTGNTEAFF.

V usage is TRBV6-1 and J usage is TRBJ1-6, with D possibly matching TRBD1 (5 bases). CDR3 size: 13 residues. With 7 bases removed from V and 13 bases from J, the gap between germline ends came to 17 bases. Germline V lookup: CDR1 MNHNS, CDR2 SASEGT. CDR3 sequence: CASKSTVASPLHF. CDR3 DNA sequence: TGTGCCAGCAAGTCGACAGTGGCGAGTCCCCTCCACTTT.

CDR3 region: CASSLEQGDYGYTF. CDR3 sequence (DNA): TGTGCCAGCAGCTTAGAACAGGGAGACTATGGCTACACCTTC. This rearrangement joins TRBV7-2 to TRBJ1-2; the D gene is possibly TRBD1 (6 bases). The V end lost 1 base, the J end lost 3 bases, and 9 bases lay between the germline ends. The germline gives CDR1 SGHTA, CDR2 FQGNSA. The CDR3 runs to 14 residues.

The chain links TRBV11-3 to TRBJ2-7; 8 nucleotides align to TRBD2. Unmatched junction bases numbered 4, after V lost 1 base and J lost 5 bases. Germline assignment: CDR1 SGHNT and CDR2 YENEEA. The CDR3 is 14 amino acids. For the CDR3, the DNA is TGTGCCAGCAGCTTAGGAAGTAGCGGGAACGAGCAGTACTTC. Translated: CASSLGSSGNEQYF. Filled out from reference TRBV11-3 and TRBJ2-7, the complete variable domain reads EAGVVQSPRYKIIEKKQPVAFWCNPISGHNTLYWYLQNLGQGPELLIRYENEEAVDDSQLPKDRFSAERLKGVDSTLKIQPAELGDSAVYLCASSLGSSGNEQYFGPGTRLTVT.